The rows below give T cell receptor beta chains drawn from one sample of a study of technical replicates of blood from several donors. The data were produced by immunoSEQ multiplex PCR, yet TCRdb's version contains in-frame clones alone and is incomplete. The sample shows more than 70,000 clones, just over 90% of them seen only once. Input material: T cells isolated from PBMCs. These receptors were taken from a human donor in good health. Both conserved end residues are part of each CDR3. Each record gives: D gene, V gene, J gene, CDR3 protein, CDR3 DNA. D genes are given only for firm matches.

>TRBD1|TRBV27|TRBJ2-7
CASSSPQTGIMDEQYF
TGTGCCAGCAGCTCCCCTCAGACAGGGATCATGGACGAGCAGTACTTC
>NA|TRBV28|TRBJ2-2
CASSFFNGGELFF
TGTGCCAGCAGTTTTTTTAACGGCGGGGAGCTGTTTTTT
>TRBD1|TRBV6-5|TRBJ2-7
CASSYLRDRGPYEQYF
TGTGCCAGCAGTTACCTCCGGGACAGGGGACCATACGAGCAGTACTTC
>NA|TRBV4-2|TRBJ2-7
CASSQSSYEQYF
TGTGCCAGCAGCCAGAGCTCCTACGAGCAGTACTTC
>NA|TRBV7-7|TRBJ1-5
CASSKEGSRSNQPQHF
TGTGCTAGCAGCAAGGAGGGGAGTCGAAGCAATCAGCCCCAGCATTTT
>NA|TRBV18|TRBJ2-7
CASSQGTVSYEQYF
TGTGCCAGCTCCCAAGGCACAGTGTCCTACGAGCAGTACTTC
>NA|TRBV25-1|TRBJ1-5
CASSDRIVNQPQHF
TGTGCCAGCAGTGACAGGATTGTCAATCAGCCCCAGCATTTT
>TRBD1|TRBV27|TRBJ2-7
CASSRPGTGSEQYF
TGTGCCAGCAGTCGCCCCGGGACAGGGAGCGAGCAGTACTTC
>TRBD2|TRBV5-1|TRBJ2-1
CASSFWGTSGVAPSYNEQFF
TGCGCCAGCAGCTTCTGGGGGACTAGCGGGGTTGCGCCCTCCTACAATGAGCAGTTCTTC
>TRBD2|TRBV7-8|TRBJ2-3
CASSLGLAGGILDTQYF
TGTGCCAGCAGCTTGGGACTAGCGGGGGGTATATTGGATACGCAGTATTTT